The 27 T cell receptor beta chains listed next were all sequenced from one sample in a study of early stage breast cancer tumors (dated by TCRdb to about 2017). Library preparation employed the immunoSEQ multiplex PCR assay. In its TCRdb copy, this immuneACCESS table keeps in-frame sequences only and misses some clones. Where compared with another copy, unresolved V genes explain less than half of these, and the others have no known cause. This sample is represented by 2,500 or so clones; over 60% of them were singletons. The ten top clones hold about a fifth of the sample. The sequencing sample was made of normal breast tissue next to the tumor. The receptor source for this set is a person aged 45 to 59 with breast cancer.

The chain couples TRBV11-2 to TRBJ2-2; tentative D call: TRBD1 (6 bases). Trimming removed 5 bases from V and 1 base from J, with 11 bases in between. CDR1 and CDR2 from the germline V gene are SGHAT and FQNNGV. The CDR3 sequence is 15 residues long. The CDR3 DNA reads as TGTGCCAGCAGCCGACTGACAGGGAACACCGGGGAGCTGTTTTTT. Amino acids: CASSRLTGNTGELFF.

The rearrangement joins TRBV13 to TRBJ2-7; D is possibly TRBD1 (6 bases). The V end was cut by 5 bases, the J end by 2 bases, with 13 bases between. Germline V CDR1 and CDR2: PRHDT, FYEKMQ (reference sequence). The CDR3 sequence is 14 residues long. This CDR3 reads CASSNRVRTYEQYF. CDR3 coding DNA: TGTGCCAGCAGCAACAGGGTTAGGACCTACGAGCAGTACTTC.

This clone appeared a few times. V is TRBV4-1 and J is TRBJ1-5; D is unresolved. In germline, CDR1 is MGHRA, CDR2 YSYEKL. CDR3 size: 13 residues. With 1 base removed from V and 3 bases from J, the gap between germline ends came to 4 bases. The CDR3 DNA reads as TGCGCCAGCAGCCAAGCCATCAATCAGCCCCAGCATTTT. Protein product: CASSQAINQPQHF.

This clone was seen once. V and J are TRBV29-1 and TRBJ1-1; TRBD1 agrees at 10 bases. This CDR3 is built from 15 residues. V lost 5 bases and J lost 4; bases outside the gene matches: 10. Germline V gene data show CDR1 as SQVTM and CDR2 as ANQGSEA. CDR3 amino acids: CSVRTGTGVGTEAFF. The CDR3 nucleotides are TGCAGCGTTAGGACCGGGACAGGGGTTGGCACTGAAGCTTTCTTT.

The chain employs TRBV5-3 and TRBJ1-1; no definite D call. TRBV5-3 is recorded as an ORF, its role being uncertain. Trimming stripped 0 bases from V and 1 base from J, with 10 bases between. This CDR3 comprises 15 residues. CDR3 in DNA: TGTGCCAGAAGCTTGGGGGGAAATGAGAACACTGAAGCTTTCTTT. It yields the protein CARSLGGNENTEAFF.

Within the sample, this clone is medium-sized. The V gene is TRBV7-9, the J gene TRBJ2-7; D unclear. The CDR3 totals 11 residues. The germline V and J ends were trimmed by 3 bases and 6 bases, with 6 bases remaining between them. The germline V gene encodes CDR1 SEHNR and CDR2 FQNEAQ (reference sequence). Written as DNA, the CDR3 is TGTGCCAGCAGCTTCCTTGGCGAGCAGTACTTC. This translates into CASSFLGEQYF.

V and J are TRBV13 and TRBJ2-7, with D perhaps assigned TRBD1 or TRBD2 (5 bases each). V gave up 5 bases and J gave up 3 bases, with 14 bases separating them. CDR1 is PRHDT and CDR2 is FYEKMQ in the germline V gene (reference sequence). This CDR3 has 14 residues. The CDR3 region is CASSTRVRVYEQYF. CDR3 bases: TGTGCCAGCAGCACTAGGGTCAGGGTCTACGAGCAGTACTTC.

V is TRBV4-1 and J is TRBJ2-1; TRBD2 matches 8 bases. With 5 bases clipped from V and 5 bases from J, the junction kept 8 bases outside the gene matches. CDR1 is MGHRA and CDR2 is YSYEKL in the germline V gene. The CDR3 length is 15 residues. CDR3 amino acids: CASSSGTRKHNEQFF. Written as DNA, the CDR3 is TGCGCCAGCAGCTCCGGGACTAGAAAACACAATGAGCAGTTCTTC.

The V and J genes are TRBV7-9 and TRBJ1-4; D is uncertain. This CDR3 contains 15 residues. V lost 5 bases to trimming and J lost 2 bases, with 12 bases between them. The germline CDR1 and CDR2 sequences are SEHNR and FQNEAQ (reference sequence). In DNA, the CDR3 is TGTGCCAGCAGCCCCTACTTGGCGACTAATGAAAAACTGTTTTTT. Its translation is CASSPYLATNEKLFF.

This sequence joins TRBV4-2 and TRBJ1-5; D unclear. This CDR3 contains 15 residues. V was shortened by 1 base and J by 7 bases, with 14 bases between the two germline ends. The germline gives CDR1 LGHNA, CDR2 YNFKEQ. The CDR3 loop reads CASSQVSQQGQPQHF. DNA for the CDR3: TGTGCCAGCAGCCAAGTATCCCAACAAGGGCAGCCCCAGCATTTT.

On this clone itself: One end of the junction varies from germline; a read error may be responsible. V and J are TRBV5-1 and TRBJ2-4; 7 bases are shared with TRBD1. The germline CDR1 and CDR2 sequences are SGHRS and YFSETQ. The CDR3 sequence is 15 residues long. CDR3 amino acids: CASTLTGTAGNIQYF. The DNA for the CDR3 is TGCGCCAGCACCTTGACAGGGACGGCCGGAAACATTCAGTACTTC.

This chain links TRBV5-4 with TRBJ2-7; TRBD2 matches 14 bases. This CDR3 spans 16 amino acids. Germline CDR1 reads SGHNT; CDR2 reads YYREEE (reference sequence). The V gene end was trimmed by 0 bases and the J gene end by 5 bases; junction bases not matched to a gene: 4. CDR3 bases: TGTGCCAGCAGCTTGGGACTAGCGGGGGGGCTGGACGAGCAGTACTTC. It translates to CASSLGLAGGLDEQYF.

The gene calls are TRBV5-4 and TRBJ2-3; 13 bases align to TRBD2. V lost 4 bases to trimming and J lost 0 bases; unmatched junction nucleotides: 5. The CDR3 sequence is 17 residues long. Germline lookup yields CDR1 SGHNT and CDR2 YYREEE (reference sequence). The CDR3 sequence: CASSRGLAGYSTDTQYF. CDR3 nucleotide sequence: TGTGCCAGCAGCAGGGGACTAGCGGGATATAGCACAGATACGCAGTATTTT.

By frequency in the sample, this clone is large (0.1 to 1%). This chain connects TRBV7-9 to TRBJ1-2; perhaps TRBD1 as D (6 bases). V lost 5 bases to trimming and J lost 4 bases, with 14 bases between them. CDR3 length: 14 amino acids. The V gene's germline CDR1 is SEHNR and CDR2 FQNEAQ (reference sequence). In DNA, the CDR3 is TGTGCCAGCAGCGGAGGGGGAGACTTCTATGGCTACACCTTC. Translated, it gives CASSGGGDFYGYTF.

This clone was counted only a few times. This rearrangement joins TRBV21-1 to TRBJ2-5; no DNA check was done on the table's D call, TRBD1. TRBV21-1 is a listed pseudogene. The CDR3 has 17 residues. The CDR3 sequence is CASSKAGGQGVRETQYF. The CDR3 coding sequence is TGTGCCAGCAGCAAAGCGGGCGGACAGGGAGTCCGTGAGACCCAGTACTTC.

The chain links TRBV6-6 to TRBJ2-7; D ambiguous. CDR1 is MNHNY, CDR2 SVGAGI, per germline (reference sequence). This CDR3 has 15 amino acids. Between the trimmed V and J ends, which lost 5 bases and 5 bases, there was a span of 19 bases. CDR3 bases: TGTGCCAGCAGTCCCGACGGACCTCGCATACACGAGCAGTACTTC. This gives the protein CASSPDGPRIHEQYF.

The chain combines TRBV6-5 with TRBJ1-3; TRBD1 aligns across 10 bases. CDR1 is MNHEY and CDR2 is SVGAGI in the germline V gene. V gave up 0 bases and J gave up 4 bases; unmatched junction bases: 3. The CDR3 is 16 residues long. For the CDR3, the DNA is TGTGCCAGCAGTTACTCTGGGACAGGGGCGGGAAACACCATATATTTT. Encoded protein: CASSYSGTGAGNTIYF.

CDR3 protein: CASSLSGNRVLMNTEAFF. CDR3 nucleotide sequence: TGTGCCAGCAGTTTATCAGGGAACAGGGTACTAATGAACACTGAAGCTTTCTTT. The chain employs TRBV28 and TRBJ1-1, with TRBD1 as a possible D gene (6 bases). Trimming pared 1 base from V and 0 bases from J, leaving 18 bases between. CDR1 is MDHEN, CDR2 SYDVKM, per germline. This CDR3 region has 18 residues. Complete variable domain (other parts from reference TRBV28 and TRBJ1-1): DVKVTQSSRYLVKRTGEKVFLECVQDMDHENMFWYRQDPGLGLRLIYFSYDVKMKEKGDIPEGYSVSREKKERFSLILESASTNQTSMYLCASSLSGNRVLMNTEAFFGQGTRLTVV.

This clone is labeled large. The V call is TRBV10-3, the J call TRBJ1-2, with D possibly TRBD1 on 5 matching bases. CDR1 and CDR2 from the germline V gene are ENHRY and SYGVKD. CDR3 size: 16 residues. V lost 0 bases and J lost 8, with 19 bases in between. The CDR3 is CAISESVGAAQKGYTF. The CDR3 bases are TGTGCCATCAGTGAGTCAGTAGGGGCGGCCCAAAAAGGCTACACCTTC.

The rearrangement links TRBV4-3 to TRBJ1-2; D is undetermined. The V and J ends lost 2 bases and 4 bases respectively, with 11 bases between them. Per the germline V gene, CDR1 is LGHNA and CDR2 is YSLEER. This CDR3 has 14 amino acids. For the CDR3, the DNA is TGCGCCAGCAGCCAACGGAACGGGCTCTATGGCTACACCTTC. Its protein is CASSQRNGLYGYTF.

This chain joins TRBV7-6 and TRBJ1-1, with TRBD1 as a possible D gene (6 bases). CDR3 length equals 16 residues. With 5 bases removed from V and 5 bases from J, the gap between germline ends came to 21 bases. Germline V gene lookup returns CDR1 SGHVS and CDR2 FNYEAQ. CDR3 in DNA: TGTGCCAGCAGCCAGCTAGAGTCACAGGGCCGGACTGAAGCTTTCTTT. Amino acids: CASSQLESQGRTEAFF.

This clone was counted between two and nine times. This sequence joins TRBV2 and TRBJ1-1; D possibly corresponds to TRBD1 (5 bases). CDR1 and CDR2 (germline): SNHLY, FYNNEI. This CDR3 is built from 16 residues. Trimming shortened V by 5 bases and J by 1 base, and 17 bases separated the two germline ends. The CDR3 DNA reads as TGTGCCAGCAGTCCCCGACCGGGGGGAGGGAACACTGAAGCTTTCTTT. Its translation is CASSPRPGGGNTEAFF.

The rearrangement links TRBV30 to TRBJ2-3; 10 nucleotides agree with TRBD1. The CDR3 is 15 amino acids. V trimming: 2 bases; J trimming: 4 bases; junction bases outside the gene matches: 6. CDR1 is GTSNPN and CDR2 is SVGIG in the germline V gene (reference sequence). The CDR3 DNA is TGTGCCTGGAGTAGTTTGGGGACAGGGGCAGATACGCAGTATTTT. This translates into CAWSSLGTGADTQYF.

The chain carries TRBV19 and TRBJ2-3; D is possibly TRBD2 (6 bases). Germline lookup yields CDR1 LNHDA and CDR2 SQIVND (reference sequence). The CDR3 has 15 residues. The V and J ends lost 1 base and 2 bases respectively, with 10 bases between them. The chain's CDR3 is CASSIGGVNTDTQYF. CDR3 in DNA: TGTGCCAGTAGTATAGGGGGGGTAAACACAGATACGCAGTATTTT.

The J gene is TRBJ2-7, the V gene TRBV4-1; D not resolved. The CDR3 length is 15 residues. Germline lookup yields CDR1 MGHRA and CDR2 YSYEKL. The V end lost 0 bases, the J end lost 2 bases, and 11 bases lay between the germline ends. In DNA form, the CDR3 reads TGCGCCAGCAGCCAAGAATTTAACCGAGCCTACGAGCAGTACTTC. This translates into CASSQEFNRAYEQYF.

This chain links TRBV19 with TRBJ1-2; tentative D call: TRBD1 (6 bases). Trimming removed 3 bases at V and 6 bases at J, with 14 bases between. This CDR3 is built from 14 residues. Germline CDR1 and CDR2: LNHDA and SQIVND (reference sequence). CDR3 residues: CASSMSRGSNGYTF. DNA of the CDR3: TGTGCCAGTAGTATGTCCAGGGGATCGAATGGCTACACCTTC.

The CDR3 DNA is TGTGCCAGCAGCTTAGAGACAGACGAGACCCAGTACTTC. Protein product: CASSLETDETQYF. J is TRBJ2-5 and V is TRBV13; D is perhaps TRBD1 (5 bases). Trimming took off 1 base at V and 5 bases at J, with 8 bases between the two ends. The CDR3 contains 13 residues. Germline lookup yields CDR1 PRHDT and CDR2 FYEKMQ (reference sequence).